The present T cell receptor (beta chain) was sequenced within a study of T cell responses to AZD1222 COVID-19 vaccine. Profiling relied on immunoSEQ multiplex PCR, and the TCRdb table lists in-frame clones only, not all of them. The sample yields around 180,000 clones, 90% seen once. Of note for this clone: Its antigen is unidentified.

The study's findings and limits: Nearly half of spike-specific TCRs reportedly go after variant regions that carry no mutations. Following two doses of AZD1222, Spike-specific TCR breadth and depth rose. All repertoire sampling was performed exclusively after the peak T cell response.

Sample: peripheral blood, taken on day 0 of AZD1222 vaccination. This clonotype was sampled from an adult in good health.

The CDR3 loop reads CASSSGDQPQHF. DNA for the CDR3: TGTGCCAGTAGTAGTGGGGATCAGCCCCAGCATTTT. The genes are TRBV19 and TRBJ1-5; unclear D gene. The CDR3 has 12 residues. Trimming stripped 4 bases from V and 5 bases from J, with 6 bases between. Per the germline V gene, CDR1 is LNHDA and CDR2 is SQIVND (reference sequence).